The clone carrying this TCR beta chain was detected only a few times. This entry belongs to a study of T-cell memory formation after mild COVID-19. Germline V gene data show CDR1 as MNHEY and CDR2 as SVGEGT. After removal of 5 bases from V and 2 bases from J, the junction contained 13 bases not matched to a gene. This CDR3 comprises 20 residues. TCRdb re-analysed the 5' RACE reads in MiXCR, keeping a single row per CDR3 protein. The sample shows some 450,000 distinct CDR3 sequences, about 20% of them seen only once. The chain is built from TRBV6-2 or TRBV6-3 and TRBJ2-1; TRBD2 matches at 15 bases. The sequence came from an adult woman who had mild COVID-19 (a few samples of this study predate the infection). Cell type and time point are not known. The sample consisted of PBMCs or a T cell subset sorted from them (not recorded which). CDR3 DNA: TGTGCCAGCAGTCAATCGACCGGGACTAGCGGGAGGCCAACCTACAATGAGCAGTTCTTC. Translated: CASSQSTGTSGRPTYNEQFF.